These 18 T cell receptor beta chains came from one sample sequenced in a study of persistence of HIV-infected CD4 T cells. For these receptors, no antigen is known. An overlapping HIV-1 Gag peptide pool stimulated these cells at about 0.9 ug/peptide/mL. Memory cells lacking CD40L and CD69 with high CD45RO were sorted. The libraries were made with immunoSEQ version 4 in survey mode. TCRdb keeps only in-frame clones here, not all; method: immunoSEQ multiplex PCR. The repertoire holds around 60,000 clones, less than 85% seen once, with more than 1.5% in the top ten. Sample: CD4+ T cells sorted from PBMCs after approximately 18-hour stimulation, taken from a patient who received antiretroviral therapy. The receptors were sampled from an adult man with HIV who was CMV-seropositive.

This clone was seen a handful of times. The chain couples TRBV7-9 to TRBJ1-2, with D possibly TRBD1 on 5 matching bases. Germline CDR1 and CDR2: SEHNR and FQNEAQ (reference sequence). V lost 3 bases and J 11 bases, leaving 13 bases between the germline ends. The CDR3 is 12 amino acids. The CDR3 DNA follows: TGTGCCAGCAGCTTTACAGGAGAAGGATACACCTTC. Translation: CASSFTGEGYTF. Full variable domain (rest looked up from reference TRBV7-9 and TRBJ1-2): DTGVSQNPRHKITKRGQNVTFRCDPISEHNRLYWYRQTLGQGPEFLTYFQNEAQLEKSRLLSDRFSAERPKGSFSTLEIQRTEQGDSAMYLCASSFTGEGYTFGSGTRLTVV.

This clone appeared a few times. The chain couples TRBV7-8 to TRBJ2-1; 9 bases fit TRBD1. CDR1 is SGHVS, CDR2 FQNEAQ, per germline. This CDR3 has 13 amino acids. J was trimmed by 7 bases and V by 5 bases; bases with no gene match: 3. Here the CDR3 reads CASSRDRVNEQFF. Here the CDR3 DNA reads TGTGCCAGCAGCCGGGACAGGGTAAATGAGCAGTTCTTC.

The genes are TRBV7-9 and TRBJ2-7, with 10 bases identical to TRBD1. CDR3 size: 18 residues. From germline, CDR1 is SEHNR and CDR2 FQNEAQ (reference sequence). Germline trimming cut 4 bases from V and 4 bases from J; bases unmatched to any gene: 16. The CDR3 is CASSSLVSRQGAPYEQYF. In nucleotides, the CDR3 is TGTGCCAGCAGCTCCCTCGTGTCGCGACAGGGGGCTCCATACGAGCAGTACTTC.

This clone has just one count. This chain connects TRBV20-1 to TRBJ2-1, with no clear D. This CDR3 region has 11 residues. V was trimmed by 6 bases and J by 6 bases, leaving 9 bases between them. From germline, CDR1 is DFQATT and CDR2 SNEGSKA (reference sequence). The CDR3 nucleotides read TGCAGTGCCCCCTGGGGCAATGAGCAGTTCTTC. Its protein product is CSAPWGNEQFF.

Here the CDR3 reads CASSAGATNYGYTF. The CDR3 coding sequence is TGTGCCAGTAGTGCGGGGGCTACTAACTATGGCTACACCTTC. This sequence joins TRBV19 and TRBJ1-2; D is possibly TRBD1 (6 bases). Looked up from germline, CDR1 is LNHDA and CDR2 is SQIVND (reference sequence). V was cut by 5 bases and J by 0 bases, with 10 bases left in between. The CDR3 runs to 14 residues.

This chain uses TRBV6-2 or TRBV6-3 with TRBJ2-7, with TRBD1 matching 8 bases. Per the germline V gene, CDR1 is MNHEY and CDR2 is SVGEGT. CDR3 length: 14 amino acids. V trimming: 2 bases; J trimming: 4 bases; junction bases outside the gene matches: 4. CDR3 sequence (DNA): TGTGCCAGCAGTTACGGCAGGACAGGGTACGAGCAGTACTTC. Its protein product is CASSYGRTGYEQYF.

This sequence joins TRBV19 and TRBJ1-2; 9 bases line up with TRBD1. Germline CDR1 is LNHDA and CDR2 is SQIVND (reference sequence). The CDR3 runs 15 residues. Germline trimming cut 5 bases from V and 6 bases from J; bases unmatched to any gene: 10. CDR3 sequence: CASSQDRGIVDGYTF. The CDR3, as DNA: TGTGCCAGTAGTCAAGACAGGGGGATAGTGGATGGCTACACCTTC.

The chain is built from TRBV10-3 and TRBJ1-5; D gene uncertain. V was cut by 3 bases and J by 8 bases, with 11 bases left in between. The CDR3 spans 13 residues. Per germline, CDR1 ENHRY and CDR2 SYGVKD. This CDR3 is CAISDSPEKPQHF. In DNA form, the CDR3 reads TGTGCCATCAGTGACAGTCCTGAGAAGCCCCAGCATTTT.

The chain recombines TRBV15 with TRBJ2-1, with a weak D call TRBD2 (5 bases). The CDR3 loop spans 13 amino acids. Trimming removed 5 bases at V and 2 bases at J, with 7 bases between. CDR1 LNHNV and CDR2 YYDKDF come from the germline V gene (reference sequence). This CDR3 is CATSRGTYNEQFF. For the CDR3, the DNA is TGTGCCACCAGCCGGGGTACCTACAATGAGCAGTTCTTC.

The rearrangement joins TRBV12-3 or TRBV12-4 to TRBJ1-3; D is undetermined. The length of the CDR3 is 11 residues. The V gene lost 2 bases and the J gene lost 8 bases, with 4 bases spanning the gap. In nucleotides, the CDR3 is TGTGCCAGCAGTTTAATGGACACCATATATTTT. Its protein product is CASSLMDTIYF.

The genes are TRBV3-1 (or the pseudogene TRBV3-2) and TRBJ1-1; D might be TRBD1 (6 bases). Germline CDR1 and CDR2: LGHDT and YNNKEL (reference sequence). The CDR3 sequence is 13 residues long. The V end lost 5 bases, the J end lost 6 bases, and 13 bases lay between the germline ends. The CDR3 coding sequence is TGTGCCAGCAGCGGAGGGGGGATCCCTGAAGCTTTCTTT. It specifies CASSGGGIPEAFF.

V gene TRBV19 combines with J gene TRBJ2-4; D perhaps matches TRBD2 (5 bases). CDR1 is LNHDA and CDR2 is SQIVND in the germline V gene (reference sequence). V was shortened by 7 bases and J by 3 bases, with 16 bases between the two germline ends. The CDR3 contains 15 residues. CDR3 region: CASNPGGQIKNIQYF. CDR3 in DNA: TGTGCCAGTAATCCCGGCGGGCAGATCAAAAACATTCAGTACTTC.

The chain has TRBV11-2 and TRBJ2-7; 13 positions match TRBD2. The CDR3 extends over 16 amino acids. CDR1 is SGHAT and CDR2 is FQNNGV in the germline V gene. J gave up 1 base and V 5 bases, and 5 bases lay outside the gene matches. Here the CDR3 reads CASSVTSGGLSYEQYF. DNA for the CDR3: TGTGCCAGCAGCGTGACTAGCGGGGGGCTGTCCTACGAGCAGTACTTC.

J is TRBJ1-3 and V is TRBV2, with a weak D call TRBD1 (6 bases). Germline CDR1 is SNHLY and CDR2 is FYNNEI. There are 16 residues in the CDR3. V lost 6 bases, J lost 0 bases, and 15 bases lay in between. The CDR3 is CASRTGTLSSGNTIYF. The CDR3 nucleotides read TGTGCCAGCAGAACCGGGACATTGAGCTCTGGAAACACCATATATTTT.

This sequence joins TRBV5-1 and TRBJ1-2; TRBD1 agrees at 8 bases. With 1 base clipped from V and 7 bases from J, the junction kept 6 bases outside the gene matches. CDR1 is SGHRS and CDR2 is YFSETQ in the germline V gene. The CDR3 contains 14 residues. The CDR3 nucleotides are TGCGCCAGCAGCTTGTCAGGGGGCGCCGGTGGCTACACCTTC. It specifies CASSLSGGAGGYTF.

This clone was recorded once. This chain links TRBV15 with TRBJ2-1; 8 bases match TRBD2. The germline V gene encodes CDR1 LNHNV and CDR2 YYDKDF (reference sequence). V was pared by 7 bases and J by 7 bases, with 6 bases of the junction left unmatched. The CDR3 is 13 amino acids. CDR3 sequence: CATKAGDRNEQFF. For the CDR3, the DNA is TGTGCCACCAAAGCGGGGGACCGAAATGAGCAGTTCTTC. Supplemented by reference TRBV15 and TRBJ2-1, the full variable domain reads DAMVIQNPRYQVTQFGKPVTLSCSQTLNHNVMYWYQQKSSQAPKLLFHYYDKDFNNEADTPDNFQSRRPNTSFCFLDIRSPGLGDTAMYLCATKAGDRNEQFFGPGTRLTVL.

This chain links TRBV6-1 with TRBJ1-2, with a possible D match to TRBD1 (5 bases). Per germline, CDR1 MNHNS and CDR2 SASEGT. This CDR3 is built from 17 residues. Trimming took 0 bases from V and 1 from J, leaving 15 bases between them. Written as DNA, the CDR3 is TGTGCCAGCAGTGAAGCGAGGGGCGTTATTGTTAACTATGGCTACACCTTC. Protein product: CASSEARGVIVNYGYTF.

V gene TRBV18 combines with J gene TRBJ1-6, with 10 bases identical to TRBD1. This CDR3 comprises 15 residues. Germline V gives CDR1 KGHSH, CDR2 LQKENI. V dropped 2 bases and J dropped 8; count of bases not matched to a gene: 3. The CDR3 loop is CASSPIGQGDSPLHF. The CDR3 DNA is TGTGCCAGCTCACCAATTGGACAGGGGGATTCACCCCTCCACTTT.